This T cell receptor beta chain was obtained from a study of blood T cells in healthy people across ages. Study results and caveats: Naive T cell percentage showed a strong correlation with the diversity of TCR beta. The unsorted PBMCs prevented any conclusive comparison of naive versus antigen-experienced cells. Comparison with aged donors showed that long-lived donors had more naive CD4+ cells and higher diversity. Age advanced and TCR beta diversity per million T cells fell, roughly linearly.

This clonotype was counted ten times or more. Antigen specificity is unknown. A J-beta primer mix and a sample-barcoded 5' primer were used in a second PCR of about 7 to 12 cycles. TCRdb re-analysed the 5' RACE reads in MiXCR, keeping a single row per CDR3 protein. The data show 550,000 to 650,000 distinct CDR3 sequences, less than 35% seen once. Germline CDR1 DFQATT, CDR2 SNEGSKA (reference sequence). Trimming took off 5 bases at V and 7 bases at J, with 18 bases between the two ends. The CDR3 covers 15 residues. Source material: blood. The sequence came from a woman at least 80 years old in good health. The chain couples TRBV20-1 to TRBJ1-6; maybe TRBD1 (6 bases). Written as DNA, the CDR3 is TGCAGTGCTCGGGAGGGAGGGGGTAAGAATTCACCCCTCCACTTT. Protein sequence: CSAREGGGKNSPLHF.